This T cell receptor beta chain was captured in a study of cytomegalovirus exposure and HLA in healthy donors. The method was immunoSEQ multiplex PCR; TCRdb's version includes in-frame clones alone and lacks a portion of them. The sample includes fewer than 350,000 clones, 88% seen only once; the top ten take roughly 1%. Sequencing was done on a sample of PBMCs. The origin of this receptor is a woman in her late teens or twenties in good health and CMV-seronegative.

CDR3 sequence: CASSLDGDSYEQYF. CDR3 DNA: TGCGCCAGCAGCTTGGACGGAGACTCCTACGAGCAGTACTTC. The V gene is TRBV5-1, the J gene TRBJ2-7, with D unclear. The CDR3 is made up of 14 amino acids. CDR1 is SGHRS, CDR2 YFSETQ, per germline. Trimming left V 0 bases short and J 0 bases short, with 7 bases between.